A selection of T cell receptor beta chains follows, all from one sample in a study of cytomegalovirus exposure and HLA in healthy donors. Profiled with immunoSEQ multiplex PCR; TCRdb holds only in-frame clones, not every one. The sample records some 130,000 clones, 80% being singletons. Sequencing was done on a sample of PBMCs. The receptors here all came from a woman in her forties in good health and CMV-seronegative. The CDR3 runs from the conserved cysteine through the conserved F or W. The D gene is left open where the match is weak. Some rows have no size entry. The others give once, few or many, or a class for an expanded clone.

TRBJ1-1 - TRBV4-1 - CARSQDYHRDGTEAFF TGCGCCCGCAGCCAAGATTATCACAGGGACGGCACTGAAGCTTTCTTT
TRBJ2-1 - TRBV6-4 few CASSESSLPDEQFF TGTGCCAGCAGTGAATCTAGCCTGCCAGATGAGCAGTTCTTC
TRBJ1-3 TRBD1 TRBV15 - CATSGGQGAGNTIYF TGTGCCACCAGCGGCGGACAGGGGGCTGGAAACACCATATATTTT
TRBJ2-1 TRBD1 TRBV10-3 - CAISGDREIHEQFF TGTGCCATCAGTGGGGACAGGGAAATCCATGAGCAGTTCTTC
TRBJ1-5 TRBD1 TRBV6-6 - CASRTATGSNQPQHF TGTGCCAGCAGAACTGCGACAGGGAGCAATCAGCCCCAGCATTTT
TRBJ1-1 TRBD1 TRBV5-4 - CASSPRTGLDTEAFF TGTGCCAGCAGCCCGCGGACAGGGCTGGACACTGAAGCTTTCTTT
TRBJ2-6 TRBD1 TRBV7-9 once CASSLAGDRGLGANVLTF TGTGCCAGCAGCTTAGCGGGGGACAGGGGGCTTGGGGCCAACGTCCTGACTTTC
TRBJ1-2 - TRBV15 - CAASSNGGLSTF TGTGCCGCGAGCTCGAACGGGGGTTTATCGACCTTC
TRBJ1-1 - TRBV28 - CASSLRSTEAFF TGTGCCAGCAGTTTACGGAGCACTGAAGCTTTCTTT
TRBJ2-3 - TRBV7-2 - CASRSGFGTDTQYF TGTGCCAGCAGATCGGGGTTCGGCACAGATACGCAGTATTTT
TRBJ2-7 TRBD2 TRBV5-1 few CASSLDLGLAKGEQYF TGCGCCAGCAGCTTGGATTTGGGACTAGCCAAGGGCGAGCAGTACTTC
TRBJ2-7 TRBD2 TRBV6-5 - CASRAGVYEQYF TGTGCCAGCAGAGCGGGAGTTTACGAGCAGTACTTC
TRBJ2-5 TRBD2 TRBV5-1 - CASSLASGQETQYF TGCGCCAGCAGCTTGGCTAGCGGCCAAGAGACCCAGTACTTC
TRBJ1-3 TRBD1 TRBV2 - CASSVRGRTGNTIYF TGTGCCAGCAGTGTGAGGGGGCGCACTGGAAACACCATATATTTT
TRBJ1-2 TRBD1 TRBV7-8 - CASSLRTGRGGYTF TGTGCCAGCAGCTTACGGACAGGGAGAGGTGGCTACACCTTC
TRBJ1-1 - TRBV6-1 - CASISSGPGAFF TGTGCCAGCATCTCTTCCGGACCGGGGGCTTTCTTT
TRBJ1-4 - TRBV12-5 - CASGLVAGGRDEKLFF TGTGCTAGTGGTTTGGTAGCTGGGGGCAGGGATGAAAAACTGTTTTTT
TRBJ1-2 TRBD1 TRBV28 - CASRQGGSGYTF TGTGCCAGCAGGCAGGGGGGAAGTGGCTACACCTTC
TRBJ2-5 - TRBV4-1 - CASSQAGSETQYF TGCGCCAGCAGCCAAGCAGGGTCGGAGACCCAGTACTTC
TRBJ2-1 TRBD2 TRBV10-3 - CAIVSGGGANEQFF TGTGCCATCGTAAGTGGCGGGGGGGCCAATGAGCAGTTCTTC
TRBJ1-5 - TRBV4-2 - CASSQGSEGSQPQHF TGTGCCAGCAGCCAAGGAAGTGAGGGAAGTCAGCCCCAGCATTTT
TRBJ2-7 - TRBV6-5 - CASSYIGVGEQYF TGTGCCAGCAGTTACATTGGCGTCGGGGAGCAGTACTTC
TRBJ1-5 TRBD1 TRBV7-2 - CASSSETGNQPQHF TGTGCCAGCAGCTCCGAGACAGGGAACCAGCCCCAGCATTTT
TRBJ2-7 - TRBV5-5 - CASSLGWGGTYEQYF TGTGCCAGCAGCTTGGGTTGGGGGGGCACCTACGAGCAGTACTTC
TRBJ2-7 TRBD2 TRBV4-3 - CASSSLAGSSYEQYF TGCGCCAGCAGCTCTTTAGCGGGAAGCTCCTACGAGCAGTACTTC
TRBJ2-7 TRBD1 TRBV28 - CASSFRDRTYEQYF TGTGCCAGCAGTTTCAGGGACAGGACCTACGAGCAGTACTTC
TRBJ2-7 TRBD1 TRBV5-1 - CASSWEGQGRPYF TGCGCCAGCAGCTGGGAAGGACAGGGGCGACCGTACTTC
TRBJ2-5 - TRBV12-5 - CASGLVGETQYF TGTGCTAGTGGTTTGGTCGGGGAGACCCAGTACTTC
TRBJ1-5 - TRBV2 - CATARDYSNQPQHF TGTGCCACAGCGAGAGACTATAGCAATCAGCCCCAGCATTTT